Listed below are T cell receptor beta chains from one sample, sequenced in a study of shared clonotypes between healthy human individuals. Libraries were prepared by immunoSEQ multiplex PCR; TCRdb keeps only in-frame clonotypes and omits some of them. This sample carries about 580,000 clones, 95% to 98% of them seen once, and the ten largest clones take roughly 0.29%. Material: naive CD8+ T cells sorted from blood. The receptor set was obtained from a man in his thirties or forties in good health. CDR3s include the opening cysteine and the closing phenylalanine or tryptophan. The D gene is left open where the match is weak. Expanded clones get a size class; other rows say once, few or many, or leave the size out.

D | J | V | size | DNA | CDR3
NA | TRBJ1-1 | TRBV5-1 | NA | TGCGCCAGCAGGCCGGACAGCAACACTGAAGCTTTCTTT | CASRPDSNTEAFF
TRBD2 | TRBJ2-1 | TRBV6-6 | NA | TGTGCCAGCAGTTACACAGGGACTAGCGGGAGAAATGAGCAGTTCTTC | CASSYTGTSGRNEQFF
NA | TRBJ1-4 | TRBV19 | NA | TGTGCCAGTAGTATACCCGGGGCAGTCGATGAAAAACTGTTTTTT | CASSIPGAVDEKLFF
NA | TRBJ2-1 | TRBV5-4 | NA | TGTGCCAGCAGCTCGAGATCCACAACCTCCTACAATGAGCAGTTCTTC | CASSSRSTTSYNEQFF
NA | TRBJ2-7 | TRBV12-5 | NA | TGTGCTAGTGGTCACTATAGACAGGTTGGCGTCTACGAGCAGTACTTC | CASGHYRQVGVYEQYF
NA | TRBJ2-7 | TRBV4-1 | NA | TGCGCCAGCAGCCAAGAGGGGGGAGTCTACGAGCAGTACTTC | CASSQEGGVYEQYF
NA | TRBJ2-7 | TRBV10-2 | NA | TGCGCCAGCAGCCTCGACTCTTACGAGCAGTACTTC | CASSLDSYEQYF
TRBD2 | TRBJ2-7 | TRBV27 | NA | TGTGCCAGCAGTTTCGTAGCGGGAGTGGATGAGCAGTACTTC | CASSFVAGVDEQYF
NA | TRBJ1-5 | TRBV6-4 | NA | TGTGCCAGCAGTTCCGTCGGGGGTAGCAATCAGCCCCAGCATTTT | CASSSVGGSNQPQHF
NA | TRBJ1-1 | TRBV5-5 | NA | TGTGCCAGCAGCGACCCAGGGAGAAACACTGAAGCTTTCTTT | CASSDPGRNTEAFF
NA | TRBJ2-1 | TRBV9 | NA | TGTGCCAGCGGCCCCCGGATTGAGTTCTTC | CASGPRIEFF
NA | TRBJ2-7 | TRBV10-3 | NA | TGTGCCATCAGTGAGTCGATGACCGGGACGGGGACCTACGAGCAGTACTTC | CAISESMTGTGTYEQYF
NA | TRBJ2-1 | TRBV11-2 | NA | TGTGCCAGCAGCTTAGAGTCGTTATTTGAAAGCTACAATGAGCAGTTCTTC | CASSLESLFESYNEQFF
TRBD2 | TRBJ2-1 | TRBV27 | NA | TGTGCCAGCAGTTTATACGGAGCGGGAGCGTACAATGAGCAGTTCTTC | CASSLYGAGAYNEQFF
TRBD2 | TRBJ2-7 | TRBV5-6 | NA | TGTGCCAGCAACTTGGGCGGGAGCGAGTACGAGCAGTACTTC | CASNLGGSEYEQYF
NA | TRBJ2-7 | TRBV29-1 | NA | TGCAGCGTTGAAGATGGCGAGACCTACGAGCAGTACTTC | CSVEDGETYEQYF
TRBD2 | TRBJ2-7 | TRBV19 | NA | TGTGCCAGTAGTAGAGGGGAGGGCTACGAGCAGTACTTC | CASSRGEGYEQYF
TRBD1 | TRBJ1-1 | TRBV7-6 | NA | TGTGCCAGCAGCTTGTGGACAGGGCGTGAAGCTTTCTTT | CASSLWTGREAFF
TRBD1 | TRBJ2-1 | TRBV29-1 | NA | TGCAGCGTTGAACTGCTGGACAGGGGAAATGAGCAGTTCTTC | CSVELLDRGNEQFF
NA | TRBJ2-1 | TRBV10-3 | NA | TGTGCCATCACTCGGGGTTTAGGGGGTGGTGATGAGCAGTTCTTC | CAITRGLGGGDEQFF
NA | TRBJ2-1 | TRBV18 | NA | TGTGCCAGCTCACCACCGTTAGAAGGGGGCAATGAGCAGTTCTTC | CASSPPLEGGNEQFF
TRBD2 | TRBJ2-3 | TRBV11-2 | NA | TGTGCCAGCAGCTTAAGGGGATACCCTAGCGGGATAGGCACAGATACGCAGTATTTT | CASSLRGYPSGIGTDTQYF
TRBD2 | TRBJ2-1 | TRBV7-2 | NA | TGTGCCAGCAGCTTAGACCCAACCCGGACTAGCGGATCCTACAATGAGCAGTTCTTC | CASSLDPTRTSGSYNEQFF
NA | TRBJ2-2 | TRBV4-1 | NA | TGCGCCAGCAGCCCCCCTAGAGGGGGAACCGGGGAGCTGTTTTTT | CASSPPRGGTGELFF
NA | TRBJ2-5 | TRBV14 | NA | TGTGCCAGCAGCAGGAGGGGCGCCCAAGAGACCCAGTACTTC | CASSRRGAQETQYF
NA | TRBJ1-1 | TRBV7-9 | NA | TGTGCCAGCAGCTTCGCCGGACAGATGAACACTGAAGCTTTCTTT | CASSFAGQMNTEAFF
NA | TRBJ2-7 | TRBV18 | NA | TGTGCCAGCTCACCCTCCGGTGAGCAGTACTTC | CASSPSGEQYF
NA | TRBJ2-1 | TRBV18 | NA | TGTGCCAGCTCACCTCCCGGGGGTGAGCAGTTCTTC | CASSPPGGEQFF
NA | TRBJ2-7 | TRBV5-5 | NA | TGTGCCAGCAGCGACCCCTCAGGAGGCTACGAGCAGTACTTC | CASSDPSGGYEQYF
NA | TRBJ1-2 | TRBV5-4 | NA | TGTGCCAGCAGCTTGGGCTTCCGGACAGCTCTAAACTATGGCTACACCTTC | CASSLGFRTALNYGYTF
TRBD2 | TRBJ2-3 | TRBV7-9 | NA | TGTGCCAGCAGCTTAGCGGCGGGAGAGGTGCATATCGATACGCAGTATTTT | CASSLAAGEVHIDTQYF
NA | TRBJ1-2 | TRBV27 | NA | TGTGCCAGCAGTCCCTCCAGGGCCTATGGCTACACCTTC | CASSPSRAYGYTF
TRBD1 | TRBJ1-5 | TRBV19 | NA | TGTGCCAGTAGTATTGGGGGACAGGGGAATCAGCCCCAGCATTTT | CASSIGGQGNQPQHF
NA | TRBJ2-7 | TRBV5-1 | NA | TGCGCCAGCAGCGTTTTACCGGGACAAAACTACGAGCAGTACTTC | CASSVLPGQNYEQYF
NA | TRBJ1-5 | TRBV19 | NA | TGTGCCAGTAGTATCCCCAGGCAGAGAGATCAGCCCCAGCATTTT | CASSIPRQRDQPQHF
TRBD1 | TRBJ2-7 | TRBV14 | NA | TGTGCCAGCAGCCAAGTGTTCAGGGGGCGAGACGAGCAGTACTTC | CASSQVFRGRDEQYF
TRBD1 | TRBJ2-1 | TRBV6-1 | NA | TGTGCCAGCAGTCCTAGACAGGGGGCCGGCAATGAGCAGTTCTTC | CASSPRQGAGNEQFF
NA | TRBJ1-1 | TRBV5-4 | once | TGTGCCAGCAGCTTATTCTCGGAGGGGGGCACTGAAGCTTTCTTT | CASSLFSEGGTEAFF
NA | TRBJ2-3 | TRBV19 | once | TGTGCCAGTAGTACCTTAACAGGGACACCCAGTACAGATACGCAGTATTTT | CASSTLTGTPSTDTQYF
TRBD1 | TRBJ2-6 | TRBV10-3 | NA | TGTGCCATCAGTTTTCGGGGACAGGGGGCGACTGGGGCCAACGTCCTGACTTTC | CAISFRGQGATGANVLTF
NA | TRBJ1-5 | TRBV5-1 | NA | TGCGCCAGCAGCCGCTCGGGGGTGGGCAATCAGCCCCAGCATTTT | CASSRSGVGNQPQHF
TRBD2 | TRBJ2-7 | TRBV4-1 | NA | TGCGCCAGCAGCCTTCGACTAGCGGGAGACACCGCCGAGCAGTACTTC | CASSLRLAGDTAEQYF
NA | TRBJ1-1 | TRBV6-5 | NA | TGTGCCAGCAGTTACTCGATTTCCCTGAACACTGAAGCTTTCTTT | CASSYSISLNTEAFF
TRBD2 | TRBJ2-3 | TRBV7-6 | NA | TGTGCCAGCAGCACGGGACTAGTCACAGATACGCAGTATTTT | CASSTGLVTDTQYF
NA | TRBJ1-5 | TRBV28 | NA | TGTGCCAGCAGGGGGGGCAGATCTTATAGCAATCAGCCCCAGCATTTT | CASRGGRSYSNQPQHF
NA | TRBJ1-2 | TRBV13 | NA | TGTGCCAGCAGCTCGCCGGGCCACACTACCTATGGCTACACCTTC | CASSSPGHTTYGYTF
NA | TRBJ1-1 | TRBV6-1 | NA | TGTGCCAGCAGTGGGCAGCGAGGCGCTGAAGCTTTCTTT | CASSGQRGAEAFF
NA | TRBJ2-7 | TRBV9 | once | TGTGCCAGCAGCGTAGTTCCGGGATCCTACGAGCAGTACTTC | CASSVVPGSYEQYF